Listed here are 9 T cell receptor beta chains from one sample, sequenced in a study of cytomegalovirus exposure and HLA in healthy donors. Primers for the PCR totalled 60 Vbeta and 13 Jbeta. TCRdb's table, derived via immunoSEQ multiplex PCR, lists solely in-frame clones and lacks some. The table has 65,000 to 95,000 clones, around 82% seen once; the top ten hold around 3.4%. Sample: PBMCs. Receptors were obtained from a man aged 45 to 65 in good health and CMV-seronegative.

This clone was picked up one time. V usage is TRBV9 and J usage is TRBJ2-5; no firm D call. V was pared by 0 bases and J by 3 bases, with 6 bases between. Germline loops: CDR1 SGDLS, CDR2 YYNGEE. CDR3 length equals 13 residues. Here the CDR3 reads CASSVGPEETQYF. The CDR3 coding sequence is TGTGCCAGCAGCGTAGGTCCCGAAGAGACCCAGTACTTC.

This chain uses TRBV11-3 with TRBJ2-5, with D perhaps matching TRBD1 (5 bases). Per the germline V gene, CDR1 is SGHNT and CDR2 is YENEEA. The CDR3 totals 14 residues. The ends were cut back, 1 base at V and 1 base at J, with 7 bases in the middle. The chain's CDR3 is CASSLGGSQETQYF. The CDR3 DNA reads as TGTGCCAGCAGCTTAGGGGGCTCCCAAGAGACCCAGTACTTC.

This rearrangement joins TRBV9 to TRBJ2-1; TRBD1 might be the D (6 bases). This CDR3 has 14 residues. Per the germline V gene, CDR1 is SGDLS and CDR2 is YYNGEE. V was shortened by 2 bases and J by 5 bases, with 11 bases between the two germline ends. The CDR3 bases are TGTGCCAGCAGCGTTACAGGGCCCAACAATGAGCAGTTCTTC. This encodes CASSVTGPNNEQFF. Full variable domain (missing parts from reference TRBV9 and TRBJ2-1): DSGVTQTPKHLITATGQRVTLRCSPRSGDLSVYWYQQSLDQGLQFLIQYYNGEERAKGNILERFSAQQFPDLHSELNLSSLELGDSALYFCASSVTGPNNEQFFGPGTRLTVL.

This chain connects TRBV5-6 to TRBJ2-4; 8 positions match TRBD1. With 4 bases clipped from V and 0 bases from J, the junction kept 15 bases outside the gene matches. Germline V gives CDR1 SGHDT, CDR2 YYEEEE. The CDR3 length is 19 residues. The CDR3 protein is CASSRGQGARAIAKNIQYF. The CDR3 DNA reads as TGTGCCAGCAGCCGAGGACAGGGCGCGCGGGCGATAGCCAAAAACATTCAGTACTTC.

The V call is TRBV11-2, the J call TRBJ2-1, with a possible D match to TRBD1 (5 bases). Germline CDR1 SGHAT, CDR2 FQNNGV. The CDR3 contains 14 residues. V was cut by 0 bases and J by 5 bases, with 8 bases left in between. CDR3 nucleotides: TGTGCCAGCAGCTTAGAGCCAGGGAACAATGAGCAGTTCTTC. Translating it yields CASSLEPGNNEQFF.

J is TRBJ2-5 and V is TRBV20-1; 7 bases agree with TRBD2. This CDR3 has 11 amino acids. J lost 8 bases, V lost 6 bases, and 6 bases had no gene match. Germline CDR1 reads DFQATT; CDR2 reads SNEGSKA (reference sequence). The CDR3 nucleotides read TGCAGTGCCCCCAGCGGGGTCACCCAGTACTTC. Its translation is CSAPSGVTQYF.

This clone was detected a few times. CDR3 amino acids: CAIKGTSGITEFF. CDR3 DNA sequence: TGTGCCATCAAGGGGACTAGCGGGATAACTGAGTTCTTC. The V gene is TRBV10-3, the J gene TRBJ2-1, with 13 bases that match TRBD2. Germline V lookup: CDR1 ENHRY, CDR2 SYGVKD. V gave up 7 bases and J gave up 14 bases; unmatched junction bases: 8. The CDR3 spans 13 residues.

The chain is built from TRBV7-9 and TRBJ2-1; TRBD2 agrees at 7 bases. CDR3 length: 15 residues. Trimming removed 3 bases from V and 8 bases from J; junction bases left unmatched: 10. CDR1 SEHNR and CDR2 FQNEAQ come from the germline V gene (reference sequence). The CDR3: CASSFTSATADEQFF. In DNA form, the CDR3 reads TGTGCCAGCAGCTTTACTAGCGCTACTGCGGATGAGCAGTTCTTC.

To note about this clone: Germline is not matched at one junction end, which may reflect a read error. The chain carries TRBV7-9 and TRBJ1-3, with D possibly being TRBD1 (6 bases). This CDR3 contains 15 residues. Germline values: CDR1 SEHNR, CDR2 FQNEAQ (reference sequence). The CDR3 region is CSSSFTDSSGNTIYF. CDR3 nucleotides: TGTTCCAGCAGCTTCACGGACAGCTCTGGAAACACCATATATTTT.